A selection of T cell receptor beta chains follows, all from one sample in a study of molecular identifiers for immune sequencing clone quantification. TCRdb analysed the PCR reads with MiXCR anew, one entry per CDR3 protein. Of 400,000 to 600,000 distinct CDR3 sequences in the sample, about a fifth were seen once. The sequenced sample consisted of naive CD8+ T cells from blood, with Jurkat cell RNA spiked in. The receptors here all came from a human donor in good health. Some libraries in this study had Jurkat cell RNA spiked in. Both conserved end residues are part of each CDR3. A D gene is named only where the DNA matches it firmly. Size tells how often a clone was seen (once, few, many) or the class of an expanded clone, and some rows leave it out.

V gene: TRBV27
clone size: NA
D gene: NA
CDR3 length: 14
J gene: TRBJ2-5
CDR3 protein: CASSLYGPQETQYF
CDR3 DNA: TGTGCCAGCAGTTTATACGGACCCCAAGAGACCCAGTACTTC

V gene: TRBV12-3/TRBV12-4
clone size: NA
D gene: TRBD2
CDR3 length: 13
J gene: TRBJ2-1
CDR3 protein: CAISSGGPNEQFF
CDR3 DNA: TGTGCCATCTCTAGCGGGGGGCCCAATGAGCAGTTCTTC

V gene: TRBV27
clone size: many
D gene: NA
CDR3 length: 17
J gene: TRBJ2-3
CDR3 protein: CASSQSPPTGSTDTQYF
CDR3 DNA: TGTGCCAGCAGTCAATCTCCGCCGACAGGTAGCACAGATACGCAGTATTTT

V gene: TRBV7-8
clone size: many
D gene: NA
CDR3 length: 11
J gene: TRBJ2-1
CDR3 protein: CASSDYNEQFF
CDR3 DNA: TGTGCCAGCAGCGACTACAATGAGCAGTTCTTC

V gene: TRBV7-9
clone size: once
D gene: TRBD1
CDR3 length: 13
J gene: TRBJ2-7
CDR3 protein: CASNLDRDYEQYF
CDR3 DNA: TGTGCCAGCAACTTAGACAGGGACTACGAGCAGTACTTC

V gene: TRBV19
clone size: NA
D gene: NA
CDR3 length: 14
J gene: TRBJ2-7
CDR3 protein: CASSIDIGLDEQYF
CDR3 DNA: TGTGCCAGTAGTATAGATATCGGGCTCGACGAGCAGTACTTC

V gene: TRBV7-6
clone size: few
D gene: NA
CDR3 length: 14
J gene: TRBJ1-6
CDR3 protein: CASGLKGVDSPLHF
CDR3 DNA: TGTGCCAGCGGCTTGAAGGGCGTCGATTCACCCCTCCACTTT

V gene: TRBV30
clone size: NA
D gene: TRBD1
CDR3 length: 15
J gene: TRBJ1-1
CDR3 protein: CAWSVRRTGGTEAFF
CDR3 DNA: TGTGCCTGGAGTGTACGGCGGACAGGGGGCACTGAAGCTTTCTTT

V gene: TRBV7-9
clone size: many
D gene: NA
CDR3 length: 15
J gene: TRBJ1-1
CDR3 protein: CASSSPGRVGIEAFF
CDR3 DNA: TGTGCCAGCAGCTCCCCTGGTCGGGTAGGAATTGAAGCTTTCTTT

V gene: TRBV7-9
clone size: many
D gene: NA
CDR3 length: 15
J gene: TRBJ2-2
CDR3 protein: CASSLFNTNTGELFF
CDR3 DNA: TGTGCCAGCAGCTTATTTAACACCAACACCGGGGAGCTGTTTTTT

V gene: TRBV27
clone size: NA
D gene: NA
CDR3 length: 15
J gene: TRBJ1-4
CDR3 protein: CASSSYSGELEKLVF
CDR3 DNA: TGTGCCAGCAGTAGCTATTCAGGGGAACTTGAAAAACTGGTTTTT

V gene: TRBV20-1
clone size: few
D gene: NA
CDR3 length: 15
J gene: TRBJ2-7
CDR3 protein: CSARDLGGGIYEQYF
CDR3 DNA: TGCAGTGCTAGAGATCTGGGAGGAGGGATCTACGAGCAGTACTTC

V gene: TRBV27
clone size: NA
D gene: NA
CDR3 length: 15
J gene: TRBJ1-1
CDR3 protein: CASSLSPPMNTEAFF
CDR3 DNA: TGTGCCAGCAGTTTATCGCCCCCCATGAACACTGAAGCTTTCTTT

V gene: TRBV19
clone size: few
D gene: TRBD1
CDR3 length: 15
J gene: TRBJ2-7
CDR3 protein: CASSLSGGTVYEQYF
CDR3 DNA: TGTGCCAGTAGCTTATCAGGGGGCACAGTCTACGAGCAGTACTTC

V gene: TRBV7-3
clone size: many
D gene: TRBD1
CDR3 length: 15
J gene: TRBJ2-5
CDR3 protein: CASSLSGTGLETQYF
CDR3 DNA: TGTGCCAGCAGCCTATCCGGGACAGGGTTAGAGACCCAGTACTTC

V gene: TRBV4-3
clone size: few
D gene: NA
CDR3 length: 15
J gene: TRBJ1-1
CDR3 protein: CASSQIVANPTEAFF
CDR3 DNA: TGCGCCAGCAGCCAAATTGTTGCCAATCCCACTGAAGCTTTCTTT

V gene: TRBV9
clone size: many
D gene: NA
CDR3 length: 16
J gene: TRBJ2-3
CDR3 protein: CASSVEGSAITDTQYF
CDR3 DNA: TGTGCCAGCAGCGTAGAGGGTAGTGCTATCACAGATACGCAGTATTTT

V gene: TRBV27
clone size: NA
D gene: TRBD1
CDR3 length: 17
J gene: TRBJ1-3
CDR3 protein: CASSPLFVTGHGNTIYF
CDR3 DNA: TGTGCCAGCAGTCCCCTATTTGTGACAGGGCACGGAAACACCATATATTTT

V gene: TRBV19
clone size: NA
D gene: NA
CDR3 length: 18
J gene: TRBJ2-3
CDR3 protein: CASSREADAGFSTDTQYF
CDR3 DNA: TGTGCCAGTAGTAGAGAAGCGGATGCCGGTTTTAGCACAGATACGCAGTATTTT

V gene: TRBV7-9
clone size: many
D gene: NA
CDR3 length: 12
J gene: TRBJ2-5
CDR3 protein: CASSLAEETQYF
CDR3 DNA: TGTGCCAGCAGCTTAGCGGAAGAGACCCAGTACTTC

V gene: TRBV5-4
clone size: NA
D gene: NA
CDR3 length: 14
J gene: TRBJ1-5
CDR3 protein: CASSLMGTGQPQHF
CDR3 DNA: TGTGCCAGCAGCTTGATGGGGACCGGACAGCCCCAGCATTTT

V gene: TRBV29-1
clone size: NA
D gene: TRBD2
CDR3 length: 16
J gene: TRBJ2-3
CDR3 protein: CSVEDERRGVTDTQYF
CDR3 DNA: TGCAGCGTTGAAGATGAGCGGCGGGGGGTCACAGATACGCAGTATTTT

V gene: TRBV3-1
clone size: NA
D gene: NA
CDR3 length: 15
J gene: TRBJ2-7
CDR3 protein: CASSQQDRGLNEQYF
CDR3 DNA: TGTGCCAGCAGCCAACAAGACCGAGGGTTGAACGAGCAGTACTTC

V gene: TRBV5-6
clone size: NA
D gene: NA
CDR3 length: 13
J gene: TRBJ2-7
CDR3 protein: CTSSLTGHYEQYF
CDR3 DNA: TGTACCAGCAGCTTGACAGGACACTACGAGCAGTACTTC

V gene: TRBV6-5
clone size: many
D gene: TRBD1
CDR3 length: 14
J gene: TRBJ2-7
CDR3 protein: CASHPGQGAYEQYF
CDR3 DNA: TGTGCCAGCCACCCCGGACAGGGGGCCTACGAGCAGTACTTC

V gene: TRBV10-2
clone size: few
D gene: NA
CDR3 length: 16
J gene: TRBJ1-1
CDR3 protein: CASSQGPPGLNTEAFF
CDR3 DNA: TGCGCCAGCAGTCAGGGGCCGCCCGGCCTGAACACTGAAGCTTTCTTT

V gene: TRBV20-1
clone size: many
D gene: TRBD2
CDR3 length: 14
J gene: TRBJ2-7
CDR3 protein: CSAGLAGVSYEQYF
CDR3 DNA: TGCAGTGCAGGACTAGCGGGAGTCTCCTACGAGCAGTACTTC

V gene: TRBV6-1
clone size: NA
D gene: TRBD2
CDR3 length: 19
J gene: TRBJ2-1
CDR3 protein: CASSDWALAGGSSYNEQFF
CDR3 DNA: TGTGCCAGCAGTGATTGGGCACTAGCGGGGGGTTCCTCCTACAATGAGCAGTTCTTC

V gene: TRBV27
clone size: many
D gene: TRBD2
CDR3 length: 15
J gene: TRBJ2-7
CDR3 protein: CASSLSASGTHEQYF
CDR3 DNA: TGTGCCAGCAGTTTATCGGCTAGCGGGACCCACGAGCAGTACTTC

V gene: TRBV2
clone size: few
D gene: NA
CDR3 length: 16
J gene: TRBJ2-1
CDR3 protein: CASSEGRVDSYNEQFF
CDR3 DNA: TGTGCCAGCAGTGAAGGGCGCGTAGACTCCTACAATGAGCAGTTCTTC

V gene: TRBV6-6
clone size: NA
D gene: TRBD2
CDR3 length: 18
J gene: TRBJ2-2
CDR3 protein: CASSIAGLAGGLWRELFF
CDR3 DNA: TGTGCCAGCAGTATAGCTGGACTAGCGGGAGGTCTCTGGCGGGAGCTGTTTTTT

V gene: TRBV2
clone size: many
D gene: TRBD2
CDR3 length: 13
J gene: TRBJ2-7
CDR3 protein: CAGRERPSYEQYF
CDR3 DNA: TGTGCCGGGAGGGAGCGCCCATCCTACGAGCAGTACTTC

V gene: TRBV28
clone size: few
D gene: NA
CDR3 length: 13
J gene: TRBJ2-1
CDR3 protein: CASSLLGENEQFF
CDR3 DNA: TGTGCCAGCAGTTTATTAGGTGAAAATGAGCAGTTCTTC

V gene: TRBV19
clone size: NA
D gene: TRBD2
CDR3 length: 14
J gene: TRBJ2-1
CDR3 protein: CASSISAGVNEQFF
CDR3 DNA: TGTGCCAGTAGTATATCTGCGGGAGTGAATGAGCAGTTCTTC

V gene: TRBV7-9
clone size: NA
D gene: NA
CDR3 length: 13
J gene: TRBJ2-7
CDR3 protein: CANPSSYLYEQYF
CDR3 DNA: TGTGCCAACCCAAGTTCCTACCTCTACGAGCAGTACTTC

V gene: TRBV2
clone size: NA
D gene: NA
CDR3 length: 14
J gene: TRBJ1-5
CDR3 protein: CASSEKVSNQPQHF
CDR3 DNA: TGTGCCAGCAGTGAAAAGGTGAGCAATCAGCCCCAGCATTTT

V gene: TRBV12-3/TRBV12-4
clone size: many
D gene: NA
CDR3 length: 14
J gene: TRBJ2-3
CDR3 protein: CASSLAPRADTQYF
CDR3 DNA: TGTGCCAGCAGTTTAGCGCCAAGAGCAGATACGCAGTATTTT

V gene: TRBV27
clone size: few
D gene: TRBD1
CDR3 length: 14
J gene: TRBJ1-5
CDR3 protein: CASSFTGASQPQHF
CDR3 DNA: TGTGCCAGCAGTTTTACAGGGGCATCTCAGCCCCAGCATTTT

V gene: TRBV19
clone size: NA
D gene: TRBD1
CDR3 length: 15
J gene: TRBJ1-2
CDR3 protein: CVSRTPDRGDRGYTF
CDR3 DNA: TGTGTCAGTAGAACCCCGGACAGGGGGGATCGTGGCTACACCTTC

V gene: TRBV28
clone size: many
D gene: TRBD1
CDR3 length: 13
J gene: TRBJ2-7
CDR3 protein: CASSGTGDYEQYF
CDR3 DNA: TGTGCCAGCAGCGGGACAGGGGACTACGAGCAGTACTTC

V gene: TRBV7-9
clone size: NA
D gene: NA
CDR3 length: 16
J gene: TRBJ2-7
CDR3 protein: CASSLLLQDGSYEQYF
CDR3 DNA: TGTGCCAGCAGCTTATTACTGCAAGACGGCTCCTACGAGCAGTACTTC

V gene: TRBV20-1
clone size: few
D gene: NA
CDR3 length: 15
J gene: TRBJ2-7
CDR3 protein: CSARDWQIRSYEQYF
CDR3 DNA: TGCAGTGCTAGAGATTGGCAAATTCGCTCCTACGAGCAGTACTTC

V gene: TRBV4-3
clone size: many
D gene: TRBD1
CDR3 length: 18
J gene: TRBJ1-1
CDR3 protein: CASSQYGTDSWMNTEAFF
CDR3 DNA: TGCGCCAGCAGCCAATATGGGACAGACTCTTGGATGAACACTGAAGCTTTCTTT

V gene: TRBV20-1
clone size: NA
D gene: NA
CDR3 length: 14
J gene: TRBJ1-2
CDR3 protein: CSAWQGRLPYGYTF
CDR3 DNA: TGCAGTGCTTGGCAGGGGCGCTTACCCTATGGCTACACCTTC

V gene: TRBV18
clone size: NA
D gene: NA
CDR3 length: 15
J gene: TRBJ2-5
CDR3 protein: CATAAAGSIQETQYF
CDR3 DNA: TGTGCCACCGCGGCAGCGGGTTCCATCCAAGAGACCCAGTACTTC

V gene: TRBV19
clone size: many
D gene: NA
CDR3 length: 14
J gene: TRBJ2-1
CDR3 protein: CASTWDPRSGEQFF
CDR3 DNA: TGTGCCAGTACCTGGGACCCTCGTTCTGGTGAGCAGTTCTTC

V gene: TRBV30
clone size: many
D gene: NA
CDR3 length: 14
J gene: TRBJ1-4
CDR3 protein: CAWSMRQINEKLFF
CDR3 DNA: TGTGCCTGGAGCATGCGACAGATCAATGAAAAACTGTTTTTT

V gene: TRBV29-1
clone size: many
D gene: NA
CDR3 length: 14
J gene: TRBJ2-3
CDR3 protein: CSVEGKTSTDTQYF
CDR3 DNA: TGCAGCGTTGAGGGGAAGACTAGCACAGATACGCAGTATTTT

V gene: TRBV12-3/TRBV12-4
clone size: NA
D gene: TRBD1
CDR3 length: 14
J gene: TRBJ2-7
CDR3 protein: CASSLRQGVYEQYF
CDR3 DNA: TGTGCCAGCAGTTTGCGGCAGGGGGTTTACGAGCAGTACTTC

V gene: TRBV30
clone size: NA
D gene: NA
CDR3 length: 15
J gene: TRBJ2-1
CDR3 protein: CAWGDRWGSYNEQLF
CDR3 DNA: TGTGCCTGGGGAGACAGGTGGGGCTCCTACAATGAGCAGCTCTTC

V gene: TRBV6-4
clone size: NA
D gene: TRBD2
CDR3 length: 15
J gene: TRBJ2-3
CDR3 protein: CASSRVGTSGGTQYF
CDR3 DNA: TGTGCCAGCAGTAGGGTCGGGACTAGCGGGGGTACGCAGTATTTT

V gene: TRBV7-9
clone size: NA
D gene: NA
CDR3 length: 17
J gene: TRBJ2-1
CDR3 protein: CASSDLKRTRLYNEQFF
CDR3 DNA: TGTGCCAGCAGCGATTTAAAGCGGACGCGACTATACAATGAGCAGTTCTTC

V gene: TRBV9
clone size: few
D gene: TRBD2
CDR3 length: 14
J gene: TRBJ2-3
CDR3 protein: CASGASGSSDTQYF
CDR3 DNA: TGTGCCTCAGGAGCTAGCGGGAGCTCAGATACGCAGTATTTT

V gene: TRBV6-5
clone size: many
D gene: TRBD2
CDR3 length: 18
J gene: TRBJ2-2
CDR3 protein: CASSYLTSGLSNTGELFF
CDR3 DNA: TGTGCCAGCAGTTACTTGACTAGCGGCTTATCGAACACCGGGGAGCTGTTTTTT

V gene: TRBV5-1
clone size: many
D gene: NA
CDR3 length: 14
J gene: TRBJ2-1
CDR3 protein: CASSLGSQGGEQFF
CDR3 DNA: TGCGCCAGCAGCTTGGGGTCACAGGGTGGCGAGCAGTTCTTC

V gene: TRBV12-3/TRBV12-4
clone size: many
D gene: NA
CDR3 length: 14
J gene: TRBJ1-3
CDR3 protein: CASPSPHSGNTIYF
CDR3 DNA: TGTGCCAGTCCCTCGCCTCACTCTGGAAACACCATATATTTT

V gene: TRBV12-3/TRBV12-4
clone size: many
D gene: NA
CDR3 length: 12
J gene: TRBJ2-3
CDR3 protein: CASSISADTQYF
CDR3 DNA: TGTGCCAGCAGCATTTCGGCAGATACGCAGTATTTT